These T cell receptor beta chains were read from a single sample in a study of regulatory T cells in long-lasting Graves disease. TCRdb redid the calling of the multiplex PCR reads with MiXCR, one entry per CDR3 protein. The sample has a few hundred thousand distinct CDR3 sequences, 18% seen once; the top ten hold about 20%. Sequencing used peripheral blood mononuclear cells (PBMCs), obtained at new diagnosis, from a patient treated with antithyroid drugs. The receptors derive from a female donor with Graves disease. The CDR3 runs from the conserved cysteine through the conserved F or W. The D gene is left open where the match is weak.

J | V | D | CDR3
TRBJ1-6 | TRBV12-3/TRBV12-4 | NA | CASRHRESPLHF
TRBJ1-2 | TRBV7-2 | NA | CASTPLQTVNYGYTF
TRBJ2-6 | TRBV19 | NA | CASSIKDRTFSGANVLTF
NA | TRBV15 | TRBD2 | CATSRSRLAGLETQYF
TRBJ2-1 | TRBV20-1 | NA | CSARDFGRYNEQFF
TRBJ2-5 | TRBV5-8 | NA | CASSLGLGIRAETQYF
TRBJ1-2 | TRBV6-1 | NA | CASTLRGNYGYTF
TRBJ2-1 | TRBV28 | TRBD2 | CASSFPGLAGGPHNEQFF
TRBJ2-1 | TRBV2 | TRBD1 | CASRSGTGDGNEQFF
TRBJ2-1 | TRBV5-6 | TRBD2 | CASSPLSSGNLRNEQFF
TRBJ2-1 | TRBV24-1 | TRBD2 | CATSDWGGGKNEQFF
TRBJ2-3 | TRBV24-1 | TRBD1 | CATSDIGQGSSDTQYF
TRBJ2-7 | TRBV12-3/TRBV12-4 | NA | CASSLGTLSYEQYF
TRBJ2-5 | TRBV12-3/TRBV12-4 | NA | CASSLSGPLTETQYF
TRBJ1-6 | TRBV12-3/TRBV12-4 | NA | CARRARGSSPLHF
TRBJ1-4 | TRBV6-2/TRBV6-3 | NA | CASSSTGREKLFF
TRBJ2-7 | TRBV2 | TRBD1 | CASSEYEGQGFDEQYF
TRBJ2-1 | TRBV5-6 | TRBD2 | CASSSISGRVQFF
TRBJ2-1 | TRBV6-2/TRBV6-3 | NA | CASNERFSSYNEQFF
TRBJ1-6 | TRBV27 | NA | CASSLFLGGGLGSPLHF